Presented here are 27 T cell receptor beta chains from one specimen sequenced in a study of T cells in localized non-small cell lung cancer. The repertoire was sequenced with immunoSEQ multiplex PCR; TCRdb's copy has only in-frame clones and lacks some. The sample includes 40,000 or so clones, approximately 80% seen only once; the top ten take roughly a sixth. The sequences come from peripheral blood, collected before any cancer treatment. The source is an older male donor with stage III squamous cell lung carcinoma.

The chain is built from TRBV30 and TRBJ2-3; 12 bases are a match to TRBD2. J lost 1 base, V lost 1 base, and 0 bases had no gene match. CDR3 length: 15 residues. Germline assignment: CDR1 GTSNPN and CDR2 SVGIG (reference sequence). The CDR3 region is CAWSGLAGGTDTQYF. As DNA, the CDR3 is TGTGCCTGGAGTGGACTAGCGGGGGGCACAGATACGCAGTATTTT.

V gene TRBV7-9 combines with J gene TRBJ1-1, with D unresolved. The germline gives CDR1 SEHNR, CDR2 FQNEAQ (reference sequence). V lost 1 base and J 0 bases, leaving 15 bases between the germline ends. The CDR3 spans 17 residues. The DNA of the CDR3 is TGTGCCAGCAGCTTAGGGGGAGGGCGGTACATGAACACTGAAGCTTTCTTT. Its translation is CASSLGGGRYMNTEAFF.

V usage is TRBV19 and J usage is TRBJ2-2; 9 nucleotides agree with TRBD2. V shed 8 bases, J shed 1 base, and the junction held 8 bases outside the gene matches. This CDR3 is built from 16 residues. Germline loops: CDR1 LNHDA, CDR2 SQIVND (reference sequence). The DNA for the CDR3 is TGTGCCAGTGGGACGACTAGCGGCAAGAACACCGGGGAGCTGTTTTTT. It translates to CASGTTSGKNTGELFF.

The rearrangement uses TRBV7-2 and TRBJ1-5; D is undetermined. This CDR3 contains 16 residues. Germline CDR1 SGHTA, CDR2 FQGNSA. Trimming removed 5 bases from V and 2 bases from J, with 16 bases in between. CDR3 in amino acids: CASSVVRITGNQPQHF. The CDR3 nucleotides are TGTGCCAGCAGCGTGGTGAGAATAACAGGCAATCAGCCCCAGCATTTT.

V is TRBV11-3 and J is TRBJ2-7; unclear D gene. Germline CDR1 is SGHNT and CDR2 is YENEEA. The CDR3 is 13 amino acids. Deletions cut 0 bases from V and 2 bases from J, with 5 bases between. The CDR3: CASSLEATYEQYF. Here the CDR3 DNA reads TGTGCCAGCAGCTTAGAGGCAACCTACGAGCAGTACTTC.

This rearrangement joins TRBV29-1 to TRBJ2-7; the match to TRBD2 covers 10 bases. This CDR3 spans 14 amino acids. CDR1 is SQVTM, CDR2 ANQGSEA, per germline. Germline trimming cut 4 bases from V and 4 bases from J; bases unmatched to any gene: 7. In DNA, the CDR3 is TGCAGCGTTGTTTCTAGCGGGAGTGGATACGAGCAGTACTTC. Translation: CSVVSSGSGYEQYF.

This chain connects TRBV11-2 to TRBJ1-5; D might be TRBD1 (6 bases). The CDR3 runs 13 residues. Per germline, CDR1 SGHAT and CDR2 FQNNGV. Deletions cut 8 bases from V and 3 bases from J, with 11 bases between. CDR3 loop: CASGRTVNQPQHF. CDR3 sequence (DNA): TGTGCCAGCGGACGGACAGTCAATCAGCCCCAGCATTTT.

The chain is built from TRBV6-1 and TRBJ2-1; possibly TRBD2 for D (5 bases). Germline V CDR1 and CDR2: MNHNS, SASEGT. The CDR3 extends over 16 amino acids. Trimming left V 1 base short and J 5 bases short, with 15 bases between. Written as DNA, the CDR3 is TGTGCCAGCAGTGAAGGAGGAAGGACTTATAACAATGAGCAGTTCTTC. Translated: CASSEGGRTYNNEQFF.

The V gene is TRBV6-1, the J gene TRBJ2-7; 13 bases agree with TRBD2. Per germline, CDR1 MNHNS and CDR2 SASEGT. There are 15 residues in the CDR3. V dropped 3 bases and J dropped 6; count of bases not matched to a gene: 5. Here the CDR3 reads CASSDRTSGSGEQYF. The CDR3 bases are TGTGCCAGCAGTGATCGGACTAGCGGGAGCGGCGAGCAGTACTTC.

In DNA, the CDR3 is TGTGCCAGCAGCTTAACCTTCGGTGAAGCTTTCTTT. Translated: CASSLTFGEAFF. This rearrangement joins TRBV7-8 to TRBJ1-1; D gene ambiguous. Trimming stripped 2 bases from V and 7 bases from J, with 8 bases between. The germline V gene has CDR1 SGHVS and CDR2 FQNEAQ. The CDR3 contains 12 residues.

The V gene is TRBV19, the J gene TRBJ2-5, with D tentatively TRBD2 (5 bases). V was shortened by 0 bases and J by 5 bases, with 13 bases between the two germline ends. CDR3 size: 15 residues. Germline loops: CDR1 LNHDA, CDR2 SQIVND (reference sequence). DNA of the CDR3: TGTGCCAGTAGTATAGAGGCTAGCAGCGGCGAGACCCAGTACTTC. Encoded protein: CASSIEASSGETQYF.

A few counts support this clone. The chain links TRBV9 to TRBJ2-7, with D perhaps matching TRBD2 (6 bases). The CDR3 loop spans 15 amino acids. V was trimmed by 0 bases and J by 1 base, leaving 11 bases between them. Germline V CDR1 and CDR2: SGDLS, YYNGEE. CDR3: CASSVGAGLSYEQYF. In nucleotides, the CDR3 is TGTGCCAGCAGCGTAGGGGCAGGACTATCCTACGAGCAGTACTTC.

The genes are TRBV10-3 and TRBJ1-1; 12 bases match TRBD1. Losses at the gene ends were 5 bases for V and 7 bases for J; bases not matched to a gene: 11. The germline CDR1 and CDR2 sequences are ENHRY and SYGVKD. This CDR3 spans 16 amino acids. In DNA form, the CDR3 reads TGTGCCATCAGTTTCTCCGGGACAGGGGGCGAAGATGAAGCTTTCTTT. Its translation: CAISFSGTGGEDEAFF.

V is TRBV7-7 and J is TRBJ2-1; D tentatively fits TRBD1 or TRBD2 (6 bases each). The CDR3 has 15 amino acids. The germline CDR1 and CDR2 sequences are SSHAT and FNYEAQ (reference sequence). V lost 1 base, J lost 2 bases, and 9 bases lay in between. This CDR3 reads CASSLEGGPYNEQFF. The CDR3 bases are TGTGCCAGCAGCTTAGAAGGGGGGCCCTACAATGAGCAGTTCTTC.

The genes are TRBV9 and TRBJ1-1, with D unresolved. Trimming took off 0 bases at V and 7 bases at J, with 10 bases between the two ends. Germline loops: CDR1 SGDLS, CDR2 YYNGEE. CDR3 size: 13 residues. CDR3: CASSVARVGEAFF. Written as DNA, the CDR3 is TGTGCCAGCAGCGTAGCGAGGGTAGGTGAAGCTTTCTTT. Full variable domain (outside the CDR3, taken from reference TRBV9 and TRBJ1-1): DSGVTQTPKHLITATGQRVTLRCSPRSGDLSVYWYQQSLDQGLQFLIQYYNGEERAKGNILERFSAQQFPDLHSELNLSSLELGDSALYFCASSVARVGEAFFGQGTRLTVV.

This clone qualifies as medium-sized. V and J are TRBV4-2 and TRBJ1-2, with D unresolved. V was pared by 0 bases and J by 7 bases, with 12 bases between. The germline CDR1 and CDR2 sequences are LGHNA and YNFKEQ. CDR3 length: 14 residues. The CDR3 loop is CASSQEGGPLGYTF. DNA of the CDR3: TGTGCCAGCAGCCAAGAGGGAGGACCCCTTGGCTACACCTTC.

V gene TRBV7-9 combines with J gene TRBJ1-1; D is perhaps TRBD1 (5 bases). Germline V gene lookup returns CDR1 SEHNR and CDR2 FQNEAQ (reference sequence). This CDR3 is 12 amino acids long. Trimming pared 3 bases from V and 8 bases from J, leaving 10 bases between. CDR3 residues: CASSFAQAEAFF. The CDR3 DNA is TGTGCCAGCAGCTTTGCACAGGCCGAAGCTTTCTTT.

The chain combines TRBV30 with TRBJ1-3; 7 bases are shared with TRBD1. There are 14 residues in the CDR3. V was clipped by 3 bases and J by 2 bases; unmatched bases: 4. Germline V CDR1 and CDR2: GTSNPN, SVGIG (reference sequence). CDR3 protein: CAWRSRGPGNTIYF. CDR3 nucleotide sequence: TGTGCCTGGAGGAGTAGGGGGCCTGGAAACACCATATATTTT.

The rearrangement joins TRBV30 to TRBJ2-1, with D possibly being TRBD2 (5 bases). Germline loops: CDR1 GTSNPN, CDR2 SVGIG (reference sequence). Deletions cut 3 bases from V and 2 bases from J, with 5 bases between. The CDR3 spans 12 residues. The CDR3 loop reads CAWSGAYNEQFF. Here the CDR3 DNA reads TGTGCCTGGAGCGGGGCCTACAATGAGCAGTTCTTC.

The rearrangement joins TRBV2 to TRBJ2-7; D might be TRBD1 (6 bases). The V end lost 2 bases, the J end lost 2 bases, and 16 bases lay between the germline ends. The CDR3 is 16 residues long. Looked up from germline, CDR1 is SNHLY and CDR2 is FYNNEI. The CDR3: CASSEQGRGFTYEQYF. CDR3 sequence (DNA): TGTGCCAGCAGTGAACAAGGCAGGGGCTTTACCTACGAGCAGTACTTC.

This sequence joins TRBV19 and TRBJ2-7, with 7 bases that match TRBD2. V trimming: 4 bases; J trimming: 7 bases; junction bases outside the gene matches: 10. This CDR3 is built from 14 residues. The germline V gene has CDR1 LNHDA and CDR2 SQIVND (reference sequence). CDR3 sequence reads: CASSTIGGSGEQYF. CDR3 DNA: TGTGCCAGTAGTACGATCGGGGGGAGCGGGGAGCAGTACTTC.

CDR3 in DNA: TGTGCCAGCAGTGATATAGGGGGCGGCAATCAGCCCCAGCATTTT. The encoded protein is CASSDIGGGNQPQHF. This chain joins TRBV6-1 and TRBJ1-5; 7 nucleotides match TRBD1. This CDR3 is 15 amino acids long. The germline CDR1 and CDR2 sequences are MNHNS and SASEGT. V lost 3 bases and J lost 2; bases outside the gene matches: 4.

The gene calls are TRBV19 and TRBJ1-4; D call uncertain. Germline CDR1 LNHDA, CDR2 SQIVND (reference sequence). V lost 4 bases and J 0 bases, leaving 9 bases between the germline ends. The CDR3 contains 15 residues. In DNA, the CDR3 is TGTGCCAGTAGTAACTACAGATCAACTAATGAAAAACTGTTTTTT. Protein: CASSNYRSTNEKLFF. Full variable domain (remainder filled in from reference TRBV19 and TRBJ1-4): DGGITQSPKYLFRKEGQNVTLSCEQNLNHDAMYWYRQDPGQGLRLIYYSQIVNDFQKGDIAEGYSVSREKKESFPLTVTSAQKNPTAFYLCASSNYRSTNEKLFFGSGTQLSVL.

This clone appeared once. CDR3 in DNA: TGTGCCAGCAGCTTAGATGGGGTAGGAGAGCAGTTCTTC. This codes for CASSLDGVGEQFF. The chain carries TRBV7-9 and TRBJ2-1; D is undetermined. The CDR3 loop spans 13 amino acids. In germline, CDR1 is SEHNR, CDR2 FQNEAQ (reference sequence). Trimming pared 1 base from V and 10 bases from J, leaving 11 bases between.

The chain recombines TRBV2 with TRBJ2-7, with 8 bases aligning to TRBD1. This CDR3 is 14 amino acids long. CDR1 is SNHLY, CDR2 FYNNEI, per germline. Trimming took 6 bases from V and 6 from J; bases not matched to a gene: 10. The CDR3 nucleotides read TGTGCCAGCAGAGACCGGACAGGGTCAGGCGAGCAGTACTTC. It encodes CASRDRTGSGEQYF.

V is TRBV6-6 and J is TRBJ2-7, with D maybe TRBD2 (5 bases). This CDR3 contains 15 residues. Germline V lookup: CDR1 MNHNY, CDR2 SVGAGI (reference sequence). The V gene lost 5 bases and the J gene lost 7 bases, with 21 bases spanning the gap. The chain's CDR3 is CASSTASSGQREQYF. In DNA, the CDR3 is TGTGCCAGCAGTACCGCCTCGAGCGGCCAGAGGGAGCAGTACTTC.

The chain couples TRBV2 to TRBJ1-4; D is ambiguous. The CDR3 extends over 14 amino acids. Trimming cost V 7 bases and J 0 bases, with 9 bases left between them. Germline-derived CDR1 and CDR2 are SNHLY and FYNNEI. CDR3 loop: CASMEQTTNEKLFF. The CDR3 DNA reads TGTGCCAGCATGGAACAAACAACTAATGAAAAACTGTTTTTT.